This entry lists 18 T cell receptor beta chains sequenced from one sample in a study of blood T cell repertoires in COVID-19. Assay: immunoSEQ multiplex PCR; the TCRdb copy retains only in-frame clones and omits some. Altogether about 98,000 clones are present, approximately 86% being singletons, with the ten largest covering approximately 10%. Sequenced input: peripheral blood. Source of these receptors: a middle-aged man with acute or convalescent COVID-19.

The chain combines TRBV6-1 with TRBJ1-5; D perhaps matches TRBD1 (6 bases). The CDR3 loop spans 16 amino acids. V lost 4 bases and J lost 1, with 14 bases in between. The germline V gene encodes CDR1 MNHNS and CDR2 SASEGT. The CDR3 DNA sequence: TGTGCCAGCAGTGTGGGGGGGCAAGTAAGCAATCAGCCCCAGCATTTT. Its protein is CASSVGGQVSNQPQHF.

The chain has TRBV6-5 and TRBJ2-3; D ambiguous. The CDR3 sequence is 14 residues long. The V and J ends lost 3 bases and 2 bases respectively, with 9 bases between them. Germline values: CDR1 MNHEY, CDR2 SVGAGI. The CDR3: CASSYTSFTDTQYF. CDR3 bases: TGTGCCAGCAGTTATACCAGTTTCACAGATACGCAGTATTTT.

The V and J genes are TRBV5-1 and TRBJ2-2; no clear D. Germline CDR1 SGHRS, CDR2 YFSETQ. The V gene lost 0 bases and the J gene lost 6 bases, with 9 bases spanning the gap. The CDR3 extends over 14 amino acids. CDR3 residues: CASSLGDVAGELFF. The DNA for the CDR3 is TGCGCCAGCAGCTTGGGCGATGTCGCCGGGGAGCTGTTTTTT.

This sequence joins TRBV19 and TRBJ1-1; 8 bases line up with TRBD1. Germline V gene data show CDR1 as LNHDA and CDR2 as SQIVND (reference sequence). The CDR3 length is 13 residues. V was pared by 5 bases and J by 5 bases, with 4 bases of the junction left unmatched. The DNA of the CDR3 is TGTGCCAGTAGTGCAGGGGGCTGGACTGAAGCTTTCTTT. It yields the protein CASSAGGWTEAFF.

The chain employs TRBV2 and TRBJ1-2; 8 bases match TRBD1. This CDR3 region has 15 residues. After removal of 5 bases from V and 2 bases from J, the junction contained 7 bases not matched to a gene. The germline V gene has CDR1 SNHLY and CDR2 FYNNEI. DNA of the CDR3: TGTGCCAGCAGTAACGGACAGGGCCAGAACTATGGCTACACCTTC. Protein: CASSNGQGQNYGYTF.

The V call is TRBV12-3 or TRBV12-4, the J call TRBJ2-1; 14 nucleotides align to TRBD2. The V and J ends lost 6 bases and 15 bases, in that order; junction bases with no gene match: 7. This CDR3 has 13 residues. CDR3 sequence reads: CASRQTSGRDPFF. The CDR3 DNA follows: TGTGCCAGCAGGCAGACTAGCGGGAGGGACCCGTTCTTC.

The chain combines TRBV30 with TRBJ1-1; no firm D call. The CDR3 spans 13 residues. Per germline, CDR1 GTSNPN and CDR2 SVGIG (reference sequence). Trimming took 0 bases from V and 6 from J, leaving 11 bases between them. Here the CDR3 DNA reads TGTGCCTGGAGTGTCGGCGGAGGATCTGAAGCTTTCTTT. This gives the protein CAWSVGGGSEAFF.

The V gene is TRBV11-2, the J gene TRBJ2-1, with D maybe TRBD2 (6 bases). The CDR3 is made up of 16 amino acids. V was shortened by 2 bases and J by 7 bases, with 18 bases between the two germline ends. Germline values: CDR1 SGHAT, CDR2 FQNNGV. CDR3 sequence reads: CASSLSSYGSRNEQFF. The CDR3 DNA reads as TGTGCCAGCAGCTTATCTTCTTACGGGAGTCGGAATGAGCAGTTCTTC.

Points on this clone: Other DNA sequences from this sample encode an identical CDR3 as well. This chain links TRBV6-2 or TRBV6-3 with TRBJ1-3, with 8 bases fitting TRBD1. Looked up from germline, CDR1 is MNHEY and CDR2 is SVGEGT. CDR3 size: 15 residues. Trimming cost V 6 bases and J 3 bases; bases outside gene matches: 7. CDR3 bases: TGTGCCAGCAGCCCCGACAGGGGAAGTGGAAACACCATATATTTT. This sequence encodes CASSPDRGSGNTIYF.

This clone was observed a few times. The gene calls are TRBV7-9 and TRBJ2-1, with D tentatively TRBD1 (6 bases). Trimming cost V 0 bases and J 4 bases, with 13 bases left between them. This CDR3 comprises 16 residues. Germline lookup yields CDR1 SEHNR and CDR2 FQNEAQ (reference sequence). DNA of the CDR3: TGTGCCAGCAGCTTAGCGTTGGGGGCCCTTTACAATGAGCAGTTCTTC. Its translation is CASSLALGALYNEQFF.

The genes are TRBV6-4 and TRBJ2-3; 11 positions match TRBD1. The germline V gene encodes CDR1 MRHNA and CDR2 SNTAGT. The CDR3 totals 16 residues. The ends lost 5 bases at V and 6 bases at J; junction bases unmatched: 10. This chain's CDR3 is CASSPLGGQGGDTQYF. CDR3 sequence (DNA): TGTGCCAGCAGTCCCCTCGGGGGACAGGGGGGGGATACGCAGTATTTT.

This chain links TRBV24-1 with TRBJ1-2; 7 nucleotides agree with TRBD1. V gave up 11 bases and J gave up 5 bases; unmatched junction bases: 19. Germline values: CDR1 KGHDR, CDR2 SFDVKD. The CDR3 has 16 residues. The CDR3 DNA follows: TGTGCCATCTCCAGGGGGGACAGCTCCCTCATTTATGGCTACACCTTC. This encodes CAISRGDSSLIYGYTF.

The chain combines TRBV3-1 (or the pseudogene TRBV3-2) with TRBJ1-5; possibly TRBD1 for D (6 bases). This CDR3 is built from 16 residues. With 2 bases removed from V and 1 base from J, the gap between germline ends came to 12 bases. CDR1 and CDR2 (germline): LGHDT, YNNKEL (reference sequence). CDR3 region: CASSQQGYWSNQPQHF. CDR3 DNA: TGTGCCAGCAGCCAACAGGGGTACTGGAGCAATCAGCCCCAGCATTTT.

The V gene is TRBV5-1, the J gene TRBJ2-1; TRBD2 matches 10 bases. This CDR3 region has 17 residues. V shed 0 bases and J 7 bases; nucleotides not matched to a gene: 10. Germline lookup yields CDR1 SGHRS and CDR2 YFSETQ. CDR3 sequence reads: CASSLATLAGVFNEQFF. In nucleotides, the CDR3 is TGCGCCAGCAGCTTGGCAACCCTAGCGGGAGTCTTTAATGAGCAGTTCTTC.

This rearrangement joins TRBV9 to TRBJ2-2; 8 positions agree with TRBD2. The CDR3 loop spans 16 amino acids. With 2 bases clipped from V and 5 bases from J, the junction kept 8 bases outside the gene matches. Germline V gives CDR1 SGDLS, CDR2 YYNGEE. CDR3 sequence (DNA): TGTGCCAGCAGCGTCGGGACTAGAGATACGACCGGGGAGCTGTTTTTT. It specifies CASSVGTRDTTGELFF. The full variable domain, its missing parts supplied by reference TRBV9 and TRBJ2-2, is DSGVTQTPKHLITATGQRVTLRCSPRSGDLSVYWYQQSLDQGLQFLIQYYNGEERAKGNILERFSAQQFPDLHSELNLSSLELGDSALYFCASSVGTRDTTGELFFGEGSRLTVL.

V usage is TRBV11-2 and J usage is TRBJ2-7; perhaps TRBD1 as D (6 bases). The CDR3 loop spans 16 amino acids. V was cut by 3 bases and J by 2 bases, with 17 bases left in between. In germline, CDR1 is SGHAT, CDR2 FQNNGV. DNA of the CDR3: TGTGCCAGCAGCTTCTACCCAGACAGGACGGCCTACGAGCAGTACTTC. Protein: CASSFYPDRTAYEQYF.

The V gene is TRBV5-5, the J gene TRBJ2-5; TRBD2 matches at 7 bases. Germline CDR1 reads SGHKS; CDR2 reads YYEKEE (reference sequence). The CDR3 contains 13 residues. J lost 0 bases, V lost 7 bases, and 3 bases had no gene match. The CDR3: CASRGGNQETQYF. CDR3 nucleotide sequence: TGTGCCAGCCGCGGGGGAAACCAAGAGACCCAGTACTTC.

This sequence joins TRBV19 and TRBJ2-3; the match to TRBD2 covers 7 bases. V lost 7 bases to trimming and J lost 1 base; unmatched junction nucleotides: 11. Germline V gene lookup returns CDR1 LNHDA and CDR2 SQIVND (reference sequence). CDR3 size: 16 residues. CDR3 region: CASTSLGGEGTDTQYF. Here the CDR3 DNA reads TGTGCCAGTACCTCCCTTGGGGGGGAGGGCACAGATACGCAGTATTTT.